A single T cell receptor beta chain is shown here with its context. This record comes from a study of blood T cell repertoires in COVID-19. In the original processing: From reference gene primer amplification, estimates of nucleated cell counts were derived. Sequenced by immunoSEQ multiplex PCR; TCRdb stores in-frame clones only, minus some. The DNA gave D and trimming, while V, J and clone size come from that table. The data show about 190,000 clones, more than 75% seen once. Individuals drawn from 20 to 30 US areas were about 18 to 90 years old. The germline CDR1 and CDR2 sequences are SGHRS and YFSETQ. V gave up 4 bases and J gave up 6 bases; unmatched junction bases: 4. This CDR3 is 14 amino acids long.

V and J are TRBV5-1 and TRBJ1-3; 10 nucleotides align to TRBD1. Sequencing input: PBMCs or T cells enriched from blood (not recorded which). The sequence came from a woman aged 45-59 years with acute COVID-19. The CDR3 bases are TGCGCCAGCAGCCCGGGACAGGGGCCAAACACCATATATTTT. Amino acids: CASSPGQGPNTIYF.